Each of the 31 T cell receptor beta chains below was sequenced from the same sample in a study of cytomegalovirus exposure and HLA in healthy donors. The assay was immunoSEQ multiplex PCR, and TCRdb's table has in-frame clones only and misses some. The table includes 100,000 to 150,000 clones, around 89% detected once. The specimen was PBMCs. Receptor source: a man aged 18-30 years in good health and CMV-seronegative.

This clone was detected only a few times. The gene calls are TRBV28 and TRBJ2-3; 8 bases agree with TRBD1. This CDR3 has 19 amino acids. Looked up from germline, CDR1 is MDHEN and CDR2 is SYDVKM. V dropped 5 bases and J dropped 0; count of bases not matched to a gene: 16. The CDR3 DNA reads TGTGCCAGCAGTATTGGGACAGGACAATACATGTATAGCACAGATACGCAGTATTTT. Encoded protein: CASSIGTGQYMYSTDTQYF.

This clone was recorded many times. This chain joins TRBV9 and TRBJ2-7; 12 bases map to TRBD1. The ends lost 2 bases at V and 7 bases at J; junction bases unmatched: 7. Germline-derived CDR1 and CDR2 are SGDLS and YYNGEE. The CDR3 is made up of 15 amino acids. The CDR3 region has the DNA TGTGCCAGCAGCGTCTCCGGGACAGGGGGCGAAGAGCAGTACTTC. This translates into CASSVSGTGGEEQYF. Complete variable domain (other parts from reference TRBV9 and TRBJ2-7): DSGVTQTPKHLITATGQRVTLRCSPRSGDLSVYWYQQSLDQGLQFLIQYYNGEERAKGNILERFSAQQFPDLHSELNLSSLELGDSALYFCASSVSGTGGEEQYFGPGTRLTVT.

V and J are TRBV6-5 and TRBJ1-3; possible D gene TRBD1, 5 bases. Germline assignment: CDR1 MNHEY and CDR2 SVGAGI. The CDR3 contains 16 residues. Between the trimmed V and J ends, which lost 4 bases and 2 bases, there was a span of 15 bases. This chain's CDR3 is CASSSRGGATGNTIYF. The CDR3 DNA sequence: TGTGCCAGCAGTTCCCGTGGAGGGGCAACTGGAAACACCATATATTTT.

The V gene is TRBV28, the J gene TRBJ1-1; D might be TRBD1 (5 bases). In germline, CDR1 is MDHEN, CDR2 SYDVKM. Trimming took off 5 bases at V and 4 bases at J, with 14 bases between the two ends. This CDR3 region has 14 residues. The CDR3 coding sequence is TGTGCCAGCAGTAGACGTTTGGGGGGCACTGAAGCTTTCTTT. It is translated as CASSRRLGGTEAFF. Supplemented by reference TRBV28 and TRBJ1-1, the full variable domain reads DVKVTQSSRYLVKRTGEKVFLECVQDMDHENMFWYRQDPGLGLRLIYFSYDVKMKEKGDIPEGYSVSREKKERFSLILESASTNQTSMYLCASSRRLGGTEAFFGQGTRLTVV.

The rearrangement links TRBV7-8 to TRBJ1-1, with a possible D match to TRBD1 (5 bases). Trimming pared 5 bases from V and 7 bases from J, leaving 17 bases between. Germline V gene lookup returns CDR1 SGHVS and CDR2 FQNEAQ. The CDR3 spans 14 residues. CDR3 coding DNA: TGTGCCAGCAGCGTACTCCCCGGGACTGTTGAAGCTTTCTTT. Residues: CASSVLPGTVEAFF. The full variable domain, its missing parts supplied by reference TRBV7-8 and TRBJ1-1, is GAGVSQSPRYKVAKRGQDVALRCDPISGHVSLFWYQQALGQGPEFLTYFQNEAQLDKSGLPSDRFFAERPEGSVSTLKIQRTQQEDSAVYLCASSVLPGTVEAFFGQGTRLTVV.

V usage is TRBV5-6 and J usage is TRBJ2-7; 10 nucleotides line up with TRBD2. The CDR3 contains 14 residues. Germline V gives CDR1 SGHDT, CDR2 YYEEEE. J gave up 6 bases and V 0 bases, and 3 bases lay outside the gene matches. CDR3: CASSLVSSGGEQYF. As DNA, the CDR3 is TGTGCCAGCAGCTTGGTATCTAGCGGGGGCGAGCAGTACTTC.

The chain is built from TRBV28 and TRBJ1-2, with 8 positions matching TRBD1. The trim removed 7 bases at V and 3 bases at J, leaving 19 bases unmatched. This CDR3 has 18 residues. Germline V gives CDR1 MDHEN, CDR2 SYDVKM. The CDR3 DNA sequence: TGTGCCAGCATGGATTACGGGACAGGCGGGCTAAATTACTATGGCTACACCTTC. Its protein product is CASMDYGTGGLNYYGYTF.

A word on this clone: Other DNA variants within this sample encode the same CDR3. V and J are TRBV18 and TRBJ2-7, with D possibly TRBD2 on 5 matching bases. V shed 3 bases and J shed 2 bases, with 11 bases lying between them. CDR3 length: 14 amino acids. CDR1 is KGHSH and CDR2 is LQKENI in the germline V gene. The CDR3 DNA reads as TGTGCCAGCTCACCGTCGGGGTCTGCCTACGAGCAGTACTTC. Protein product: CASSPSGSAYEQYF.

This chain uses TRBV7-8 with TRBJ2-2, with D uncertain. Trimming left V 2 bases short and J 6 bases short, with 13 bases between. The CDR3 is made up of 15 amino acids. Germline lookup yields CDR1 SGHVS and CDR2 FQNEAQ. In DNA form, the CDR3 reads TGTGCCAGCAGCTTAAGGCTACCCACAGCCGGGGAGCTGTTTTTT. Its translation is CASSLRLPTAGELFF. The whole variable domain, filled in from reference TRBV7-8 and TRBJ2-2, reads GAGVSQSPRYKVAKRGQDVALRCDPISGHVSLFWYQQALGQGPEFLTYFQNEAQLDKSGLPSDRFFAERPEGSVSTLKIQRTQQEDSAVYLCASSLRLPTAGELFFGEGSRLTVL.

The chain links TRBV2 to TRBJ2-5, with 8 positions matching TRBD2. CDR1 SNHLY and CDR2 FYNNEI come from the germline V gene. The CDR3 extends over 15 amino acids. The ends lost 5 bases at V and 2 bases at J; junction bases unmatched: 7. DNA for the CDR3: TGTGCCAGCAGTAAAACTAGCGGAACACAAGAGACCCAGTACTTC. It encodes CASSKTSGTQETQYF.

The chain employs TRBV28 and TRBJ1-5; 7 bases line up with TRBD1. Trimming took 2 bases from V and 6 from J; bases not matched to a gene: 4. The germline V gene has CDR1 MDHEN and CDR2 SYDVKM. The CDR3 totals 14 residues. The CDR3, as DNA: TGTGCCAGCAGTTTAACAGGGGTGACTCAGCCCCAGCATTTT. Amino acids: CASSLTGVTQPQHF. Variable domain in full (rest from reference TRBV28 and TRBJ1-5): DVKVTQSSRYLVKRTGEKVFLECVQDMDHENMFWYRQDPGLGLRLIYFSYDVKMKEKGDIPEGYSVSREKKERFSLILESASTNQTSMYLCASSLTGVTQPQHFGDGTRLSIL.

The chain employs TRBV4-3 and TRBJ2-5; 7 nucleotides agree with TRBD2. The germline V gene has CDR1 LGHNA and CDR2 YSLEER. The V segment lost 0 bases and the J segment 5 bases; nucleotides outside the gene matches: 15. The CDR3 sequence is 18 residues long. The CDR3 spells CASSQDWTGGYNLETQYF. DNA for the CDR3: TGCGCCAGCAGCCAAGATTGGACGGGGGGTTATAATTTGGAGACCCAGTACTTC.

This clone was observed a handful of times. The CDR3 bases are TGCAGTGCTAGCTTCGACACCATATATTTT. It codes for CSASFDTIYF. This rearrangement joins TRBV20-1 to TRBJ1-3; D is unresolved. Germline assignment: CDR1 DFQATT and CDR2 SNEGSKA (reference sequence). Trimming removed 3 bases from V and 8 bases from J, with 5 bases in between. The CDR3 spans 10 residues.

The rearrangement links TRBV7-2 to TRBJ1-6; D is ambiguous. CDR3 length: 16 amino acids. Germline loops: CDR1 SGHTA, CDR2 FQGNSA. V lost 2 bases, J lost 9 bases, and 17 bases lay in between. CDR3 in DNA: TGTGCCAGCAGCTTACAGCGAGGGTCGAGGAGTTCACCCCTCCACTTT. Residues: CASSLQRGSRSSPLHF.

V gene TRBV6-1 combines with J gene TRBJ1-2; 9 bases align to TRBD1. This CDR3 is built from 14 residues. V gave up 6 bases and J gave up 2 bases; unmatched junction bases: 4. Germline assignment: CDR1 MNHNS and CDR2 SASEGT. DNA for the CDR3: TGTGCCAGCAGCGGACAGGGGTTAAACTATGGCTACACCTTC. It specifies CASSGQGLNYGYTF.

The chain carries TRBV5-1 and TRBJ1-4; no definite D call. The CDR3 runs to 11 residues. The germline V gene has CDR1 SGHRS and CDR2 YFSETQ. CDR3 coding DNA: TGCACGAAGCCAACTAATGAAAAACTGTTTTTT. Protein sequence: CTKPTNEKLFF.

V usage is TRBV5-1 and J usage is TRBJ1-1; D is unresolved. Trimming cost V 4 bases and J 0 bases, with 10 bases left between them. Germline V gives CDR1 SGHRS, CDR2 YFSETQ. This CDR3 comprises 14 residues. CDR3 sequence reads: CASSTGGMNTEAFF. As DNA, the CDR3 is TGCGCCAGCAGCACGGGAGGTATGAACACTGAAGCTTTCTTT.

The chain couples TRBV19 to TRBJ1-1, with 9 bases identical to TRBD1. CDR3 size: 13 residues. Losses at the gene ends were 5 bases for V and 10 bases for J; bases not matched to a gene: 8. Per germline, CDR1 LNHDA and CDR2 SQIVND (reference sequence). The CDR3 DNA reads as TGTGCCAGTAGTCCATACAACAGGGGGCTAGCTTTCTTT. This encodes CASSPYNRGLAFF.

This clone was seen only once. V is TRBV2 and J is TRBJ1-5; 9 bases fit TRBD1. From germline, CDR1 is SNHLY and CDR2 FYNNEI. Germline trimming cut 7 bases from V and 0 bases from J; bases unmatched to any gene: 13. The CDR3 is made up of 18 amino acids. This CDR3 reads CASTGDREAFYSNQPQHF. CDR3 bases: TGTGCCAGCACCGGGGACAGGGAGGCGTTTTATAGCAATCAGCCCCAGCATTTT. Together with reference TRBV2 and TRBJ1-5, the CDR3 gives the full variable domain: EPEVTQTPSHQVTQMGQEVILRCVPISNHLYFYWYRQILGQKVEFLVSFYNNEISEKSEIFDDQFSVERPDGSNFTLKIRSTKLEDSAMYFCASTGDREAFYSNQPQHFGDGTRLSIL.

V usage is TRBV6-5 and J usage is TRBJ2-2; 9 bases fit TRBD1. The germline V gene has CDR1 MNHEY and CDR2 SVGAGI. With 7 bases clipped from V and 7 bases from J, the junction kept 4 bases outside the gene matches. This CDR3 comprises 13 residues. The CDR3 sequence is CASTQGAGGELFF. As DNA, the CDR3 is TGTGCCAGCACACAGGGGGCGGGCGGGGAGCTGTTTTTT.

The CDR3 DNA sequence: TGTGCCAGCAGTGAAGACAAGGTTGGGGCCACACGATCCTACGAGCAGTACTTC. The encoded protein is CASSEDKVGATRSYEQYF. The gene calls are TRBV2 and TRBJ2-7; TRBD1 might be the D (5 bases). Trimming removed 1 base from V and 1 base from J, with 20 bases in between. Germline assignment: CDR1 SNHLY and CDR2 FYNNEI. There are 18 residues in the CDR3. The full variable domain, completed using reference TRBV2 and TRBJ2-7, is EPEVTQTPSHQVTQMGQEVILRCVPISNHLYFYWYRQILGQKVEFLVSFYNNEISEKSEIFDDQFSVERPDGSNFTLKIRSTKLEDSAMYFCASSEDKVGATRSYEQYFGPGTRLTVT.

Here the CDR3 reads CASSLLLTGYSNQPQHF. The DNA of the CDR3 is TGTGCCAGCAGTTTGTTGTTGACGGGGTATAGCAATCAGCCCCAGCATTTT. The rearrangement joins TRBV28 to TRBJ1-5; D ambiguous. The CDR3 is 17 residues long. Germline V gives CDR1 MDHEN, CDR2 SYDVKM. Trimming left V 3 bases short and J 0 bases short, with 15 bases between.

The J gene is TRBJ2-4, the V gene TRBV28, with TRBD2 matching 10 bases. Germline V gives CDR1 MDHEN, CDR2 SYDVKM. V gave up 2 bases and J gave up 9 bases; unmatched junction bases: 4. The CDR3 loop spans 14 amino acids. In nucleotides, the CDR3 is TGTGCCAGCAGTTTACTAGCGGGGGTCGGCATTCAGTACTTC. Protein product: CASSLLAGVGIQYF.

This rearrangement joins TRBV7-9 to TRBJ2-7; 7 bases fit TRBD1. After removal of 4 bases from V and 6 bases from J, the junction contained 9 bases not matched to a gene. The CDR3 is 14 residues long. CDR1 SEHNR and CDR2 FQNEAQ come from the germline V gene (reference sequence). CDR3 DNA sequence: TGTGCCAGCAGCTCGACAGGGTACACCACCGAGCAGTACTTC. This translates into CASSSTGYTTEQYF.

The table lists this clone with a few counts. The chain is built from TRBV7-2 and TRBJ2-7; 7 nucleotides agree with TRBD1. This CDR3 region has 14 residues. The germline gives CDR1 SGHTA, CDR2 FQGNSA. J gave up 6 bases and V 5 bases, and 10 bases lay outside the gene matches. In nucleotides, the CDR3 is TGTGCCAGCAGCCGGGACAGAATTCAGGTCGAGCAGTACTTC. Residues: CASSRDRIQVEQYF. Full variable domain (outside the CDR3, taken from reference TRBV7-2 and TRBJ2-7): GAGVSQSPSNKVTEKGKDVELRCDPISGHTALYWYRQSLGQGLEFLIYFQGNSAPDKSGLPSDRFSAERTGGSVSTLTIQRTQQEDSAVYLCASSRDRIQVEQYFGPGTRLTVT.

The V gene is TRBV5-1, the J gene TRBJ2-7; TRBD1 matches at 7 bases. Germline loops: CDR1 SGHRS, CDR2 YFSETQ. The CDR3 totals 15 residues. Losses at the gene ends were 5 bases for V and 3 bases for J; bases not matched to a gene: 11. The CDR3 coding sequence is TGCGCCAGCAGGATAGGAATTCGGGACAGCTACGAGCAGTACTTC. Its protein is CASRIGIRDSYEQYF.

V usage is TRBV6-5 and J usage is TRBJ1-2; no reliable D call. V was trimmed by 2 bases and J by 5 bases, leaving 15 bases between them. The CDR3 runs 15 residues. The germline gives CDR1 MNHEY, CDR2 SVGAGI. For the CDR3, the DNA is TGTGCCAGCAGTTACGAGGGAAATCGGCGTTATGGCTACACCTTC. It encodes CASSYEGNRRYGYTF.

This clone was found once. The CDR3 DNA reads as TGTGCCGTGGGATATATAAGCGGAACCTACGAGCAGTACTTC. This codes for CAVGYISGTYEQYF. The chain uses TRBV5-4 and TRBJ2-7, with TRBD2 as a possible D gene (5 bases). This CDR3 region has 14 residues. Germline V gives CDR1 SGHNT, CDR2 YYREEE (reference sequence). Trimming cost V 10 bases and J 2 bases, with 19 bases left between them.

J is TRBJ2-5 and V is TRBV7-6; weak D call: TRBD2 (6 bases). The CDR3 covers 13 residues. Trimming cost V 5 bases and J 5 bases, with 12 bases left between them. CDR1 is SGHVS and CDR2 is FNYEAQ in the germline V gene. The CDR3 spells CASSPLGRETQYF. Here the CDR3 DNA reads TGTGCCAGCAGCCCCCTGGGGAGGGAGACCCAGTACTTC.

This chain uses TRBV28 with TRBJ2-3, with a possible D match to TRBD2 (5 bases). With 2 bases removed from V and 2 bases from J, the gap between germline ends came to 14 bases. Looked up from germline, CDR1 is MDHEN and CDR2 is SYDVKM. This CDR3 is built from 16 residues. The CDR3 sequence is CASSLSLAVITDTQYF. The CDR3 DNA follows: TGTGCCAGCAGTTTAAGTCTAGCAGTAATCACAGATACGCAGTATTTT.

This clone was seen a few times. The chain has TRBV28 and TRBJ1-5; no clear D. Looked up from germline, CDR1 is MDHEN and CDR2 is SYDVKM. The CDR3 spans 14 residues. V lost 10 bases and J lost 6, with 19 bases in between. In DNA form, the CDR3 reads TGTGCCATAAACCCCCCGGGAGTGACTCAGCCCCAGCATTTT. Translation: CAINPPGVTQPQHF.